The rows below give T cell receptor beta chains drawn from one sample of a study of cytomegalovirus exposure and HLA in healthy donors. Here immunoSEQ multiplex PCR was the method, and the copy in TCRdb shows in-frame clones only, minus some. The sample includes 120,000 or so clones, around 85% of them seen just once. What was sequenced was PBMCs. Receptors were obtained from a woman aged 25-40 years in good health and CMV-seronegative. CDR3s include the opening cysteine and the closing phenylalanine or tryptophan. D genes are given only for firm matches. Where a row states a size, it is once, few, many or the class of an expanded clone; other rows omit it.

j_call cdr3_length v_call d_call clone_size cdr3_aa cdr3_nt
TRBJ2-3 15 TRBV27 TRBD2 - CASTKLAGGTNTQYF TGTGCCAGCACCAAACTAGCGGGGGGGACGAATACGCAGTATTTT
TRBJ2-5 12 TRBV6-5 TRBD2 - CASSTGGETQYF TGTGCCAGCAGCACGGGGGGGGAGACCCAGTACTTC
TRBJ1-6 13 TRBV6-5 TRBD1 - CASRTGAASPLHF TGTGCCAGCAGGACAGGGGCGGCATCACCCCTCCACTTT
TRBJ2-7 13 TRBV7-9 - - CASSYRATNEQYF TGTGCCAGCAGCTACAGGGCTACCAACGAGCAGTACTTC
TRBJ2-3 14 TRBV6-1 TRBD2 - CASRSGGAVDTQYF TGTGCCAGCAGGAGCGGGGGGGCGGTAGATACGCAGTATTTT
TRBJ2-2 12 TRBV30 - - CAWSLNTGELFF TGTGCCTGGAGTCTGAACACCGGGGAGCTGTTTTTT
TRBJ2-3 19 TRBV18 TRBD1 - CASSLPLGQGSLSTDTQYF TGTGCCAGCTCACTACCTTTGGGACAGGGCTCCTTAAGCACAGATACGCAGTATTTT
TRBJ2-4 17 TRBV7-2 TRBD2 - CASSSSGGAAPKNIQYF TGTGCCAGCAGTTCCAGCGGGGGGGCTGCTCCAAAAAACATTCAGTACTTC
TRBJ1-1 16 TRBV5-4 - - CASSLGHDRPNTEAFF TGTGCCAGCAGCTTGGGGCATGACAGGCCGAACACTGAAGCTTTCTTT
TRBJ1-2 15 TRBV30 TRBD1 - CAWSRETGRAYGYTF TGTGCCTGGAGTCGGGAGACAGGGCGGGCCTATGGCTACACCTTC
TRBJ1-5 16 TRBV19 - - CASSGSTASGYQPQHF TGTGCCAGTAGTGGGTCAACAGCATCAGGGTATCAGCCCCAGCATTTT
TRBJ1-6 13 TRBV9 - - CASSPPGNSPLHF TGTGCCAGCAGCCCCCCAGGCAATTCACCCCTCCACTTT
TRBJ2-1 15 TRBV7-9 - - CASSLAGGLYNEQFF TGTGCCAGCAGCTTAGCGGGAGGCCTTTACAATGAGCAGTTCTTC
TRBJ1-6 17 TRBV30 - - CAWSAPRQGSSNSPLHF TGTGCCTGGAGTGCCCCCCGGCAGGGGTCTAGTAATTCACCCCTCCACTTT
TRBJ1-5 14 TRBV19 - - CASTPGGWQQPQHF TGTGCCAGTACTCCCGGGGGGTGGCAGCAGCCCCAGCATTTT
TRBJ1-1 16 TRBV27 - - CASSLDRQRMNTEAFF TGTGCCAGCAGTCTTGACAGACAACGCATGAACACTGAAGCTTTCTTT
TRBJ1-2 13 TRBV11-3 - - CASSFGGEGGYTF TGTGCCAGCAGCTTCGGCGGGGAGGGTGGCTACACCTTC
TRBJ2-7 16 TRBV7-8 TRBD1 - CASSLPGTALSYEQYF TGTGCCAGCAGCTTACCCGGGACAGCGCTCTCCTACGAGCAGTACTTC
TRBJ1-2 14 TRBV6-4 - few CASSDQQGIGGYTF TGTGCCAGCAGTGACCAACAGGGAATTGGAGGCTACACCTTC
TRBJ2-7 14 TRBV5-4 - - CASSLAGTSYEQYF TGTGCCAGCAGCTTGGCAGGCACCTCCTACGAGCAGTACTTC
TRBJ2-3 14 TRBV11-3 - few CASSLGGGTDTQYF TGTGCCAGCAGCTTAGGCGGGGGCACAGATACGCAGTATTTT
TRBJ2-7 13 TRBV19 - - CASSIDARYEQYF TGTGCCAGTAGTATAGATGCGAGGTACGAGCAGTACTTC
TRBJ2-7 13 TRBV5-5 - - CASRPDTFLEQYF TGTGCCAGCAGACCCGACACTTTTCTCGAGCAGTACTTC
TRBJ1-4 18 TRBV15 - - CATSTPSRGGTANEKLFF TGTGCCACCAGCACACCCTCCCGGGGCGGGACGGCTAATGAAAAACTGTTTTTT
TRBJ1-1 15 TRBV27 - - CASSFNWGAVREAFF TGTGCCAGCAGTTTTAACTGGGGCGCCGTTCGTGAAGCTTTCTTT
TRBJ2-7 15 TRBV12-5 - - CASGLLRQISYEQYF TGTGCTAGTGGTTTGCTCCGACAGATCTCCTACGAGCAGTACTTC
TRBJ2-3 15 TRBV11-2 TRBD2 few CASSPIAGAGDTQYF TGTGCCAGCAGCCCCATAGCGGGGGCCGGGGATACGCAGTATTTT
TRBJ1-3 16 TRBV30 - - CAWSPPDRDSGNTIYF TGTGCCTGGAGTCCCCCTGACAGAGACTCTGGAAACACCATATATTTT
TRBJ1-2 12 TRBV30 TRBD1 few CAWSQGAGGYTF TGTGCCTGGAGTCAGGGGGCCGGGGGCTACACCTTC
TRBJ2-1 13 TRBV19 - - CASSIGTINEQFF TGTGCCAGTAGTATAGGGACAATCAATGAGCAGTTCTTC
TRBJ1-3 13 TRBV7-8 - - CASSLRGLNTIYF TGTGCCAGCAGCCTCCGCGGACTTAACACCATATATTTT
TRBJ1-4 14 TRBV27 - - CASSSGSTNEKLFF TGTGCCAGCAGTTCAGGGTCAACTAATGAAAAACTGTTTTTT
TRBJ2-7 14 TRBV7-2 TRBD1 - CASSLYGQGGEQYF TGTGCCAGCAGCTTGTACGGACAGGGAGGCGAGCAGTACTTC
TRBJ1-2 12 TRBV5-4 - - CATQEGGYGYTF TGTGCCACCCAGGAGGGTGGCTATGGCTACACCTTC
TRBJ1-2 13 TRBV30 TRBD1 - CAWTGTGDYGYTF TGTGCCTGGACCGGGACAGGGGACTATGGCTACACCTTC
TRBJ2-2 17 TRBV5-4 TRBD1 - CASSPEYRQGATGELFF TGTGCCAGCAGCCCCGAATATAGACAGGGAGCCACCGGGGAGCTGTTTTTT
TRBJ2-6 18 TRBV5-6 TRBD1 - CASSHRRTGRPGANVLTF TGTGCCAGCAGCCACCGGAGGACAGGGAGGCCTGGGGCCAACGTCCTGACTTTC
TRBJ2-2 15 TRBV9 TRBD1 - CASSVGDRATGELFF TGTGCCAGCAGCGTAGGGGACAGGGCCACCGGGGAGCTGTTTTTT
TRBJ1-2 13 TRBV2 TRBD1 - CASNLGTGNGYTF TGTGCCAGCAATTTAGGGACAGGGAATGGCTACACCTTC
TRBJ2-1 17 TRBV18 TRBD1 - CASSPFPGDRGTNEQFF TGTGCCAGCTCACCCTTCCCTGGAGACAGGGGAACCAATGAGCAGTTCTTC
TRBJ1-3 18 TRBV9 - once CASSVGGGSNFAGNTIYF TGTGCCAGCAGCGTAGGCGGCGGCAGCAACTTTGCTGGAAACACCATATATTTT
TRBJ2-5 14 TRBV5-1 - - CASKSLTGQETQYF TGCGCCAGCAAGTCTCTCACAGGACAAGAGACCCAGTACTTC
TRBJ2-7 14 TRBV19 TRBD1 - CASSIRGPSYEQYF TGTGCCAGTAGTATCAGGGGGCCTTCCTACGAGCAGTACTTC
TRBJ2-2 19 TRBV6-1 - once CASSVETAFLNWNTGELFF TGTGCCAGCAGTGTGGAGACAGCCTTCCTGAATTGGAACACCGGGGAGCTGTTTTTT
TRBJ2-6 16 TRBV15 TRBD2 - CATSRGGGSGANVLTF TGTGCCACCAGCAGAGGGGGGGGCTCTGGGGCCAACGTCCTGACTTTC
TRBJ1-5 18 TRBV15 - - CATSRDALSRGSNQPQHF TGTGCCACCAGCAGAGATGCTTTGTCACGAGGGAGCAATCAGCCCCAGCATTTT
TRBJ2-6 18 TRBV27 - - CASSSPQGKGSGANVLTF TGTGCCAGCAGTTCACCCCAGGGAAAGGGCTCTGGGGCCAACGTCCTGACTTTC
TRBJ1-4 15 TRBV6-5 TRBD1 once CASSSSLGTGFKLFF TGTGCCAGCAGTTCCAGTTTAGGGACAGGGTTTAAACTGTTTTTT
TRBJ1-5 14 TRBV6-5 - - CASSQGFMDQPQHF TGTGCCAGCAGCCAGGGATTTATGGATCAGCCCCAGCATTTT
TRBJ2-3 15 TRBV5-1 - - CASSPEGPSTDTQYF TGCGCCAGCAGCCCGGAGGGGCCTAGCACAGATACGCAGTATTTT